This T cell receptor (beta chain) is from a study of shared clonotypes between healthy human individuals. Worth noting for this clone: The target antigen is unknown.

This CDR3 is 12 amino acids long. V was trimmed by 4 bases and J by 8 bases, leaving 9 bases between them. Those who donated were healthy HIV-negative adults, with no recent acute infections or vaccinations reported. Overall study findings and caveats: Clonotype sharing among donors was thought likely to change with sequencing depth. Clonotypes shared by all four sorted-subset donors had higher generation probabilities than non-shared clonotypes.

Profiling relied on immunoSEQ multiplex PCR, and the TCRdb table lists in-frame clones only, not all of them. Of over 2 million clones detected, 85% to 95% appear once; the ten largest clones hold approximately 0.13%. Specimen: naive CD4+ T cells sorted from blood. Documented subset: CD45RA+ positively selected. The receptor was isolated from a man aged 18 to 29 in good health. The rearrangement uses TRBV5-7 and TRBJ1-4, with no clear D. TRBV5-7 is labeled an ORF, and its function is uncertain. DNA for the CDR3: TGTGCCAGCAGCAGTAGAGTGGAAAAACTGTTTTTT. The encoded protein is CASSSRVEKLFF.